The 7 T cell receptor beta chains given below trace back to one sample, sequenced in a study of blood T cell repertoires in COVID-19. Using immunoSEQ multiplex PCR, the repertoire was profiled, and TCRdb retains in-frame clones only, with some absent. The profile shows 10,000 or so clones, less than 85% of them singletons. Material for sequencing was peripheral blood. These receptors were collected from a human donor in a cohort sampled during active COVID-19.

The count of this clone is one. The CDR3 bases are TGTGCCTGGAGTGTAATCTTTGGTTTGGCGGCTTCCTATAATTCACCCCTCCACTTT. Residues: CAWSVIFGLAASYNSPLHF. The chain employs TRBV30 and TRBJ1-6; D unclear. Trimming removed 0 bases at V and 1 base at J, with 19 bases between. Per germline, CDR1 GTSNPN and CDR2 SVGIG (reference sequence). The CDR3 is made up of 19 amino acids.

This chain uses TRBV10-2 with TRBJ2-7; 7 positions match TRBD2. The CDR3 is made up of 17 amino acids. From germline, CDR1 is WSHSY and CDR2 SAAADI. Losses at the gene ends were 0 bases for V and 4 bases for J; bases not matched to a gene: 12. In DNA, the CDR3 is TGCGCCAGCAGTGAGTCTTCATCGTGGGTACTAGCGTACGAGCAGTACTTC. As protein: CASSESSSWVLAYEQYF.

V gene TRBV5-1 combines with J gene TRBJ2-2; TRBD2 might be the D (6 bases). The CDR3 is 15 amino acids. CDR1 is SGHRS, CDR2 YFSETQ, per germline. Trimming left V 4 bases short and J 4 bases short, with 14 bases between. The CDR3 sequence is CASSRLGGSTGELFF. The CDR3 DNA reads TGCGCCAGCAGCCGCCTCGGGGGATCCACCGGGGAGCTGTTTTTT.

The CDR3 coding sequence is TGTGCCAGCTCACCCTGGGACAGAGAGATTGAGACCCAGTACTTC. Translated: CASSPWDREIETQYF. J is TRBJ2-5 and V is TRBV18; 7 nucleotides match TRBD1. Germline lookup yields CDR1 KGHSH and CDR2 LQKENI. This CDR3 has 15 amino acids. Germline trimming cut 3 bases from V and 5 bases from J; bases unmatched to any gene: 9.

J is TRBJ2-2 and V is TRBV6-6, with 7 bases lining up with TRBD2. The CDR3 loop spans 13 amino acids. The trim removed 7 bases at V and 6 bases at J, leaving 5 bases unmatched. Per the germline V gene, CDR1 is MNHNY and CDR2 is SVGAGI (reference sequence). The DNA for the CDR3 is TGTGCCAGCACTGCAGGGAGGGCCGGGGAGCTGTTTTTT. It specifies CASTAGRAGELFF.

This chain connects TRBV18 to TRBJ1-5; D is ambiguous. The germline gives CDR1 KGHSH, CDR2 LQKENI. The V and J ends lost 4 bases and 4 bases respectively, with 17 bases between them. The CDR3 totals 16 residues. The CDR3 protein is CASSLMVSESNQPQHF. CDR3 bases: TGTGCCAGCTCACTAATGGTATCTGAGAGTAATCAGCCCCAGCATTTT.

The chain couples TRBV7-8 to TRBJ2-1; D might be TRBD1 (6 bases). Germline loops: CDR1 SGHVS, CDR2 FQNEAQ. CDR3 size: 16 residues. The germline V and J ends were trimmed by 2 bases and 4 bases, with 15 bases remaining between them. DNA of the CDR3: TGTGCCAGCAGCTTATCAAGGGTAGGGGGATACAATGAGCAGTTCTTC. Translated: CASSLSRVGGYNEQFF.